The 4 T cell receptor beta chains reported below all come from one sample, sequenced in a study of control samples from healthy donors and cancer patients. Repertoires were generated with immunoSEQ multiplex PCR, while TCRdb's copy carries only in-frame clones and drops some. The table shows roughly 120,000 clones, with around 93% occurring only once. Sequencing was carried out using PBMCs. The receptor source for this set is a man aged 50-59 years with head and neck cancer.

CDR3 in amino acids: CASSLPGAWYEQYF. Here the CDR3 DNA reads TGTGCCAGCAGCCTCCCCGGGGCATGGTACGAGCAGTACTTC. The rearrangement links TRBV11-2 to TRBJ2-7; D is perhaps TRBD1 or TRBD2 (5 bases each). CDR1 and CDR2 from the germline V gene are SGHAT and FQNNGV. Trimming cost V 5 bases and J 4 bases, with 15 bases left between them. The CDR3 length is 14 residues.

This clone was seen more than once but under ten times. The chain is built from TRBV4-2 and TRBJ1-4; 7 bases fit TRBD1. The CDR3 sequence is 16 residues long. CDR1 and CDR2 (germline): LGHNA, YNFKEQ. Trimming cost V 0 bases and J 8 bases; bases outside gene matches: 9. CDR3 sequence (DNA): TGTGCCAGCAGCCAAGATGTCGTCAGGGGGAAGGAAAAACTGTTTTTT. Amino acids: CASSQDVVRGKEKLFF.

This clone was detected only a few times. The DNA of the CDR3 is TGCGCCAGCAGCTTGTCAGACGGGAACTCTGGAAACACCATATATTTT. This translates into CASSLSDGNSGNTIYF. The V gene is TRBV5-1, the J gene TRBJ1-3, with D uncertain. Per the germline V gene, CDR1 is SGHRS and CDR2 is YFSETQ. The ends were cut back, 1 base at V and 0 bases at J, with 11 bases in the middle. The CDR3 covers 16 residues.

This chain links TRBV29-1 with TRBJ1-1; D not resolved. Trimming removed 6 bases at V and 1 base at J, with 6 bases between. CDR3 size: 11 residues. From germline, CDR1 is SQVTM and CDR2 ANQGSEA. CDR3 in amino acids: CSVESNTEAFF. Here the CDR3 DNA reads TGCAGCGTCGAATCGAACACTGAAGCTTTCTTT.